The text below deals with one T cell receptor beta chain. The antigen is unknown. This CDR3 is built from 13 residues. Trimming took 1 base from V and 7 from J, leaving 10 bases between them. Germline lookup yields CDR1 SEHNR and CDR2 FQNEAQ (reference sequence). The sample is drawn from a study of T cells in tumors after PD-1 blockade. Study information: A subset received ongoing vismodegib 150 mg daily alongside anti-PD-1 therapy. Study results and limitations: Some novel exhausted tumor clones appeared in pre-treatment blood, suggesting peripheral recruitment.

Produced via immunoSEQ multiplex PCR; TCRdb's table is partial and in-frame only. Of tens of thousands of clones in the sample, approximately 73% were seen once. The clonotype comes from a human donor with basal cell carcinoma. The specimen was PBMCs, collected after anti-PD-1 treatment. This chain uses TRBV7-9 with TRBJ1-1, with D perhaps matching TRBD1 (6 bases). CDR3 amino acids: CASSLVNRDEAFF. DNA for the CDR3: TGTGCCAGCAGCTTAGTGAACAGGGATGAAGCTTTCTTT. Filled out from reference TRBV7-9 and TRBJ1-1, the complete variable domain reads DTGVSQNPRHKITKRGQNVTFRCDPISEHNRLYWYRQTLGQGPEFLTYFQNEAQLEKSRLLSDRFSAERPKGSFSTLEIQRTEQGDSAMYLCASSLVNRDEAFFGQGTRLTVV.